These T cell receptor beta chains were read from a single sample in a study of cytomegalovirus exposure and HLA in healthy donors. The table came from immunoSEQ multiplex PCR; TCRdb's copy has only in-frame clones and leaves some out. This repertoire includes roughly 35,000 clones. Material for sequencing was PBMCs. Every receptor here comes from a woman in her 40s in good health and CMV-seropositive. The CDR3 runs from the conserved cysteine through the conserved F or W. Each record gives: clone size, V gene, J gene, D gene, CDR3 protein, CDR3 DNA. The D gene is left open where the match is weak. Not all rows give a size; the values are once, few, many and, for expanded clones, a class.

.	TRBV29-1	TRBJ2-1	TRBD2	CSASGRSYNEQFF	TGCAGCGCTAGCGGGAGGAGCTACAATGAGCAGTTCTTC
.	TRBV18	TRBJ2-7	.	CASSPLGRVDYEQYF	TGTGCCAGCTCACCACTCGGGCGGGTTGACTACGAGCAGTACTTC
.	TRBV11-2	TRBJ2-1	TRBD2	CASSLTGTSGHYNEQFF	TGTGCCAGCAGCTTAACAGGGACTAGCGGGCACTACAATGAGCAGTTCTTC
.	TRBV2	TRBJ2-7	.	CASSVGQGEQYF	TGTGCCAGCAGTGTTGGCCAGGGCGAGCAGTACTTC
.	TRBV11-1	TRBJ1-6	.	CASTPSAGSPLHF	TGTGCCAGCACCCCTAGCGCGGGTTCACCCCTCCACTTT
.	TRBV30	TRBJ1-1	.	CAWGRGTEAFF	TGTGCCTGGGGGAGAGGCACTGAAGCTTTCTTT
.	TRBV15	TRBJ2-7	TRBD2	CATSRETGTSGRGDEQYF	TGTGCCACCAGCAGAGAAACCGGGACTAGCGGGAGAGGGGACGAGCAGTACTTC
.	TRBV7-2	TRBJ2-2	TRBD1	CASSWDRRNTGELFF	TGTGCCAGCAGCTGGGACAGGCGGAACACCGGGGAGCTGTTTTTT
medium-sized	TRBV2	TRBJ2-2	TRBD1	CASSEAPWTGFNGELFF	TGTGCCAGCAGTGAAGCGCCTTGGACAGGGTTTAACGGGGAGCTGTTTTTT
.	TRBV25-1	TRBJ1-6	TRBD1	CASSEYAGGSNSPLHF	TGTGCCAGCAGTGAATACGCAGGGGGTTCTAATTCACCCCTCCACTTT
.	TRBV29-1	TRBJ2-1	TRBD2	CSGGSGGSYNEQFF	TGCAGCGGTGGGAGCGGGGGTTCCTACAATGAGCAGTTCTTC
.	TRBV11-1	TRBJ2-3	TRBD1	CASSLATGVGTDTQYF	TGTGCCAGCAGCTTAGCGACAGGGGTAGGCACAGATACGCAGTATTTT
.	TRBV11-2	TRBJ2-7	TRBD1	CASRPGGDLSYEQYF	TGTGCCAGCAGACCAGGGGGTGACTTGTCCTACGAGCAGTACTTC
.	TRBV6-1	TRBJ1-4	.	CASIRSTGVEKLFF	TGTGCCAGCATTAGGTCGACAGGTGTAGAAAAACTGTTTTTT
.	TRBV30	TRBJ1-3	.	CASRGSSGNTIYF	TGTGCCTCTCGGGGGAGCTCTGGAAACACCATATATTTT
.	TRBV19	TRBJ2-3	TRBD1	CASRTGGSTDTQYF	TGTGCCAGTAGGACAGGGGGCTCCACAGATACGCAGTATTTT
.	TRBV27	TRBJ2-1	TRBD1	CASSFGTGGYNEQFF	TGTGCCAGCAGTTTTGGGACAGGGGGTTACAATGAGCAGTTCTTC
.	TRBV5-1	TRBJ1-4	TRBD1	CASSLGTGVGEKLFF	TGCGCCAGCAGCTTGGGGACAGGGGTGGGTGAAAAACTGTTTTTT
.	TRBV20-1	TRBJ2-1	TRBD2	CSATPGLEEFF	TGCAGTGCTACCCCGGGACTAGAAGAGTTCTTC
.	TRBV11-2	TRBJ2-1	.	CASSLWWGGGATDEQFF	TGTGCCAGCAGCTTATGGTGGGGAGGGGGGGCTACGGATGAGCAGTTCTTC
.	TRBV7-2	TRBJ1-2	.	CASSPRRGNYGYTF	TGTGCCAGCAGCCCCCGGCGGGGGAACTATGGCTACACCTTC
.	TRBV9	TRBJ2-1	TRBD2	CASSARGGTYNEQFF	TGTGCCAGCAGCGCCCGGGGGGGTACCTACAATGAGCAGTTCTTC
.	TRBV30	TRBJ2-3	TRBD2	CAWSVAGGPADTQYF	TGTGCCTGGAGTGTAGCGGGAGGGCCAGCAGATACGCAGTATTTT
.	TRBV30	TRBJ1-3	.	CAWRTPGSGNTIYF	TGTGCCTGGAGGACCCCCGGGTCTGGAAACACCATATATTTT
.	TRBV19	TRBJ2-6	.	CASSPGISGANVLTF	TGTGCCAGTAGTCCAGGGATCTCTGGGGCCAACGTCCTGACTTTC
medium-sized	TRBV5-4	TRBJ2-1	.	CASSSTSSGDEQFF	TGTGCCAGCAGCTCGACTAGTAGTGGTGATGAGCAGTTCTTC
.	TRBV2	TRBJ2-3	.	CASSEAQPYTDTQYF	TGTGCCAGCAGTGAGGCACAACCTTACACAGATACGCAGTATTTT
.	TRBV4-1	TRBJ1-4	.	CASSQESPQGRLTNEKLFF	TGCGCCAGCAGCCAAGAAAGTCCCCAGGGAAGGTTGACTAATGAAAAACTGTTTTTT
.	TRBV27	TRBJ2-2	TRBD1	CAGGPGTGNTGELFF	TGTGCCGGGGGACCCGGGACAGGGAACACCGGGGAGCTGTTTTTT